The following is a T cell receptor beta chain sequence with its context. This CDR3 region has 15 residues. The germline CDR1 and CDR2 sequences are WNHNN and SYGVQD (reference sequence). The ends were cut back, 2 bases at V and 0 bases at J, with 10 bases in the middle. A single-stranded UMI oligo with SP2 sequence was ligated to cDNA 3' ends. First-round PCR used four to five cycles and beta primers RC1.1 and RC1.2 covering TRBC1 and TRBC2. TCRdb independently ran MiXCR on the UMI-ligation and nested PCR reads; one entry per CDR3 protein. The data show approximately 60,000 distinct CDR3 sequences, about 12% seen once. This entry is derived from a study of quantifying T cell responses using KT2 cells. Study as a whole: Reverse transcription used primers in the TCR alpha and beta constant regions.

Sequencing input: PBMCs spiked with cells of the T cell clone KT2. The source is a human donor. The gene calls are TRBV10-1 and TRBJ1-1; D might be TRBD1 (6 bases). CDR3 in amino acids: CASSEGTLMNTEAFF. DNA of the CDR3: TGCGCCAGCAGTGAGGGGACACTCATGAACACTGAAGCTTTCTTT.